The clone carrying this T cell receptor beta chain came up once. This specimen comes from a study of neoadjuvant anti-PD-1 for oral cavity cancer. Germline trimming cut 1 base from V and 6 bases from J; bases unmatched to any gene: 10. This CDR3 region has 16 residues. CDR1 and CDR2 from the germline V gene are MGHRA and YSYEKL. These newly diagnosed stage II-IVA oral cavity squamous cell carcinoma patients had no prior systemic or radiation treatment. Blood libraries mostly used approximately 480 ng genomic DNA, six replicates each. Assay used: immunoSEQ multiplex PCR; TCRdb lists only in-frame clones, some missing. The table lists approximately 15,000 clones, roughly 66% of them singletons.

The origin of this receptor is a person aged 40 to 85 with oral cavity squamous cell carcinoma. The chain couples TRBV4-1 to TRBJ2-7; 9 bases map to TRBD2. The sample was PBMCs, taken before nivolumab (anti-PD-1) treatment. CDR3 in amino acids: CASSQGHGGRAGEQYF. The DNA of the CDR3 is TGCGCCAGCAGCCAAGGCCACGGCGGGAGGGCCGGCGAGCAGTACTTC.